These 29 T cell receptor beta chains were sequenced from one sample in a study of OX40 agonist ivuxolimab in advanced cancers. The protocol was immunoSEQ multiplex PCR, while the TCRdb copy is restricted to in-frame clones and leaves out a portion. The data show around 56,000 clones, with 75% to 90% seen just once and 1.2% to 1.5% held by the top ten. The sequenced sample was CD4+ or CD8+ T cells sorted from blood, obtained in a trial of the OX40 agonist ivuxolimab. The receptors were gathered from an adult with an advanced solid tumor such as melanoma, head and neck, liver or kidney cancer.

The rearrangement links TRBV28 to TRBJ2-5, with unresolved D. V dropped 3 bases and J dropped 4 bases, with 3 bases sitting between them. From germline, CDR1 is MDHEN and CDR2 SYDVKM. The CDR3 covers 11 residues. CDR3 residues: CASSFLETQYF. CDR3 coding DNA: TGTGCCAGCAGTTTTTTAGAGACCCAGTACTTC.

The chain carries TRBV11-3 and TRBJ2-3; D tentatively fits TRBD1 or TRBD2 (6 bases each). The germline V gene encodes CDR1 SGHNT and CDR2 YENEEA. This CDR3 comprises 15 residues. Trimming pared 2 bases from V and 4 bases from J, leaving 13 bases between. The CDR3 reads CASSLRDGGPDTQYF. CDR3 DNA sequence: TGTGCCAGCAGCTTACGGGACGGGGGCCCAGATACGCAGTATTTT. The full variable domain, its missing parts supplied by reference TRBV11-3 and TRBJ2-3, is EAGVVQSPRYKIIEKKQPVAFWCNPISGHNTLYWYLQNLGQGPELLIRYENEEAVDDSQLPKDRFSAERLKGVDSTLKIQPAELGDSAVYLCASSLRDGGPDTQYFGPGTRLTVL.

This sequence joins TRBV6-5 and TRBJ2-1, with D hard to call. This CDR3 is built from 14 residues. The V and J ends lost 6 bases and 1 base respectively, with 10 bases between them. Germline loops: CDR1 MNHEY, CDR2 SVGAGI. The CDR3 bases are TGTGCCAGCAGCCCCGCTTTTTCCTACAATGAGCAGTTCTTC. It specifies CASSPAFSYNEQFF.

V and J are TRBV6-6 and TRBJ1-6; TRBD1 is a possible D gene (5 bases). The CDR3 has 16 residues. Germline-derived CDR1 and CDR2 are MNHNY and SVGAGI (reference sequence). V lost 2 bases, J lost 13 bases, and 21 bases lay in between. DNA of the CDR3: TGTGCCAGCAGTTACGCAAAGTCGGGACGGGGCCTCCCCCTCCACTTT. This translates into CASSYAKSGRGLPLHF.

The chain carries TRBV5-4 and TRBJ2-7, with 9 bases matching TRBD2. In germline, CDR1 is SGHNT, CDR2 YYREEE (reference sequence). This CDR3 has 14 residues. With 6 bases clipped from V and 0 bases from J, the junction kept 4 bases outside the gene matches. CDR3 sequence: CASNVREGSYEQYF. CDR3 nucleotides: TGTGCCAGCAACGTGCGGGAGGGCTCCTACGAGCAGTACTTC.

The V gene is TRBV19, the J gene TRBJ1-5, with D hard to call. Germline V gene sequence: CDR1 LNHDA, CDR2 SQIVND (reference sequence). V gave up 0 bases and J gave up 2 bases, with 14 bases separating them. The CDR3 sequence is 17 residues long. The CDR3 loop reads CASSIDLGTLGNQPQHF. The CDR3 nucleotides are TGTGCCAGTAGTATAGATCTAGGCACCCTGGGCAATCAGCCCCAGCATTTT.

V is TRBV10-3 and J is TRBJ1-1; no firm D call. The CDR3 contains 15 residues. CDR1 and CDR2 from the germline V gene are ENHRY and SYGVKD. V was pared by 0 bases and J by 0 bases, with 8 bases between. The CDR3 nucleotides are TGTGCCATCAGTGAGTCGTTAACCATGAACACTGAAGCTTTCTTT. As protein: CAISESLTMNTEAFF.

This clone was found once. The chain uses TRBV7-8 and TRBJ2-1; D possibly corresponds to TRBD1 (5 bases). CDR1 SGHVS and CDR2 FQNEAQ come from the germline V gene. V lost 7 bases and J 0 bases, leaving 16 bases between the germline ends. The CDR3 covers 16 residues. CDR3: CASMLRAASSYNEQFF. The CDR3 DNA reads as TGTGCCAGCATGCTCAGGGCGGCGAGCTCCTACAATGAGCAGTTCTTC.

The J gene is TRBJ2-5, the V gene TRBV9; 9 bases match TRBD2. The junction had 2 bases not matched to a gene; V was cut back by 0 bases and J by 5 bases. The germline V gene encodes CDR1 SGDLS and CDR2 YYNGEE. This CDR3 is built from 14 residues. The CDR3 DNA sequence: TGTGCCAGCAGCGTAGGGGCGGGAGGGGAGACCCAGTACTTC. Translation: CASSVGAGGETQYF. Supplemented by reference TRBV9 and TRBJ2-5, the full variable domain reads DSGVTQTPKHLITATGQRVTLRCSPRSGDLSVYWYQQSLDQGLQFLIQYYNGEERAKGNILERFSAQQFPDLHSELNLSSLELGDSALYFCASSVGAGGETQYFGPGTRLLVL.

The CDR3 protein is CASSGRLADYNEQFF. CDR3 nucleotides: TGTGCCAGCAGTGGTCGGCTAGCGGATTACAATGAGCAGTTCTTC. The rearrangement links TRBV25-1 to TRBJ2-1; TRBD2 matches at 7 bases. Germline V gives CDR1 MGHDK, CDR2 SYGVNS. This CDR3 comprises 15 residues. The V segment lost 4 bases and the J segment 4 bases; nucleotides outside the gene matches: 7.

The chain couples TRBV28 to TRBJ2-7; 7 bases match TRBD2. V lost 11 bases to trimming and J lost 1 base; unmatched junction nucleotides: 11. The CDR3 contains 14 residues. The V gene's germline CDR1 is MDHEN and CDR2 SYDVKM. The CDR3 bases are TGTGCCGTCCTTCCGCGGGGACTATCCTACGAGCAGTACTTC. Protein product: CAVLPRGLSYEQYF.

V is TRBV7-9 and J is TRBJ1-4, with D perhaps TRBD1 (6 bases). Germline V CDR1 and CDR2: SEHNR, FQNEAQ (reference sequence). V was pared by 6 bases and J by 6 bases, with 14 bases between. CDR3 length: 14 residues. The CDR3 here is CASRLSGTHEKLFF. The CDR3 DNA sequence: TGTGCCAGCAGACTATCCGGGACACATGAAAAACTGTTTTTT.

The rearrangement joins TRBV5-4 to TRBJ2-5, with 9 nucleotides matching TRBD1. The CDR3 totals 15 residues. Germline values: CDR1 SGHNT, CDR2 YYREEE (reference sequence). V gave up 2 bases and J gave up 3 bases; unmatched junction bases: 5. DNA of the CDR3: TGTGCCAGCAGCTTATCAGGGACAGGGAAAGAGACCCAGTACTTC. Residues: CASSLSGTGKETQYF.

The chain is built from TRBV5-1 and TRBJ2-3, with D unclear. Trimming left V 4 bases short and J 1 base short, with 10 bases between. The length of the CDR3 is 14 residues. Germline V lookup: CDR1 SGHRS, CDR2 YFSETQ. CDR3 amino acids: CASSQGLRTDTQYF. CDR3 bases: TGCGCCAGCAGCCAAGGCTTACGCACAGATACGCAGTATTTT. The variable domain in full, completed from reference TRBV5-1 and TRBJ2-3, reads KAGVTQTPRYLIKTRGQQVTLSCSPISGHRSVSWYQQTPGQGLQFLFEYFSETQRNKGNFPGRFSGRQFSNSRSEMNVSTLELGDSALYLCASSQGLRTDTQYFGPGTRLTVL.

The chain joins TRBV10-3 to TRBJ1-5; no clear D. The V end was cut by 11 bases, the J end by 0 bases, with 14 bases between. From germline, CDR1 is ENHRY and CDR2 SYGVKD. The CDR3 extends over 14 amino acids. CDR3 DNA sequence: TGTGCCTCCAAAGCCGGGAATAGCAATCAGCCCCAGCATTTT. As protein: CASKAGNSNQPQHF.

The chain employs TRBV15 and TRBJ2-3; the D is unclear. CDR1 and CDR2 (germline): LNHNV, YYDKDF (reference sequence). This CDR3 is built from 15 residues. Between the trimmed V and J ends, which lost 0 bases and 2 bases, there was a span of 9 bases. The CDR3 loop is CATSRDGGNTDTQYF. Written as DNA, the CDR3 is TGTGCCACCAGCAGAGATGGTGGGAACACAGATACGCAGTATTTT.

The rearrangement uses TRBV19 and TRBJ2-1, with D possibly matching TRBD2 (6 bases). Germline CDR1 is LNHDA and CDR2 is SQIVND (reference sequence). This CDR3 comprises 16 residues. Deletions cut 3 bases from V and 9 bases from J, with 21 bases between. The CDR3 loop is CASSISGGRGGGEQFF. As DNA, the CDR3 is TGTGCCAGTAGTATTTCCGGCGGGCGGGGAGGTGGTGAGCAGTTCTTC.

Here the CDR3 reads CASSIGGGDDDTQYF. DNA for the CDR3: TGTGCCAGTAGTATAGGGGGGGGAGATGACGATACGCAGTATTTT. This chain joins TRBV19 and TRBJ2-3, with 7 bases matching TRBD2. V was clipped by 1 base and J by 6 bases; unmatched bases: 7. This CDR3 has 15 residues. CDR1 is LNHDA and CDR2 is SQIVND in the germline V gene (reference sequence). The variable domain in full, completed from reference TRBV19 and TRBJ2-3, reads DGGITQSPKYLFRKEGQNVTLSCEQNLNHDAMYWYRQDPGQGLRLIYYSQIVNDFQKGDIAEGYSVSREKKESFPLTVTSAQKNPTAFYLCASSIGGGDDDTQYFGPGTRLTVL.

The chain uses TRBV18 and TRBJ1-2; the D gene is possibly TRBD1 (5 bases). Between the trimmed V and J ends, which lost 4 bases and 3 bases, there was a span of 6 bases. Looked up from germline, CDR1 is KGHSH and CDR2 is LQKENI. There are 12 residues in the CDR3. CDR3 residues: CASSLGDYGYTF. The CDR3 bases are TGTGCCAGCTCACTGGGGGACTATGGCTACACCTTC. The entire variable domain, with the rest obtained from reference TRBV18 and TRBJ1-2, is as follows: NAGVMQNPRHLVRRRGQEARLRCSPMKGHSHVYWYRQLPEEGLKFMVYLQKENIIDESGMPKERFSAEFPKEGPSILRIQQVVRGDSAAYFCASSLGDYGYTFGSGTRLTVV.

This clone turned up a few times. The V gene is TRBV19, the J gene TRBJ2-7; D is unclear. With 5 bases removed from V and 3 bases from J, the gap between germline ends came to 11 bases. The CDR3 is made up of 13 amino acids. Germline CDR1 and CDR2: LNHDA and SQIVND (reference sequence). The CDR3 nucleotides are TGTGCCAGTAGTGATCAAGTAGGCTACGAGCAGTACTTC. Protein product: CASSDQVGYEQYF.

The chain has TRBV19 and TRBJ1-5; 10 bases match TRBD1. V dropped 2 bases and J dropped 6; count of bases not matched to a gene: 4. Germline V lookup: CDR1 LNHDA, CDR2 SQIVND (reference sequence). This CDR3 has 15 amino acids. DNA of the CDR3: TGTGCCAGTAGTATACCCGGACAGGGGGTTCAGCCCCAGCATTTT. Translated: CASSIPGQGVQPQHF.

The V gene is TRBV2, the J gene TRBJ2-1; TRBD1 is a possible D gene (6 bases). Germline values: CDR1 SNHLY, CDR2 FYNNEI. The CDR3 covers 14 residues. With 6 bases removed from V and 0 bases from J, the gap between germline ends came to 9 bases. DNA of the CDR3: TGTGCCAGCAGAGGCAGGGGCTCCTACAATGAGCAGTTCTTC. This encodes CASRGRGSYNEQFF.

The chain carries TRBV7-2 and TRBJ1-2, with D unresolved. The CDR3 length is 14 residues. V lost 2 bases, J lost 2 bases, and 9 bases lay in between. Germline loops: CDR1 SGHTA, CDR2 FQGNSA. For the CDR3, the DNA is TGTGCCAGCAGCTTATATGGCCCAAACTATGGCTACACCTTC. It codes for CASSLYGPNYGYTF.

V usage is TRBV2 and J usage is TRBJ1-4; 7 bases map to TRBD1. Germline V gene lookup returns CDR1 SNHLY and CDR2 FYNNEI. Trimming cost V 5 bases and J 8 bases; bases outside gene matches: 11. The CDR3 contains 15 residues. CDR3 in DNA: TGTGCCAGCAGTCAGCCAGGGACAGCGGGGGAAAAACTGTTTTTT. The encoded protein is CASSQPGTAGEKLFF.

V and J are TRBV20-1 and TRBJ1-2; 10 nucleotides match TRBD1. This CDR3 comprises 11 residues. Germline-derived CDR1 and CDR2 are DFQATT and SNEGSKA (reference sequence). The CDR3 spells CRRQGARGYTF. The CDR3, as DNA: TGCAGAAGACAGGGGGCGCGGGGCTACACCTTC.

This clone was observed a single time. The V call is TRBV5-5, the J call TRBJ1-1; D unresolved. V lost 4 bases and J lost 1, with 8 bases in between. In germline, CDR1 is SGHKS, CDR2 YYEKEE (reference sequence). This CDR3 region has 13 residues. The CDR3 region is CASSLFSNTEAFF. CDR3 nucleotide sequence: TGTGCCAGCAGCCTCTTTTCGAACACTGAAGCTTTCTTT.

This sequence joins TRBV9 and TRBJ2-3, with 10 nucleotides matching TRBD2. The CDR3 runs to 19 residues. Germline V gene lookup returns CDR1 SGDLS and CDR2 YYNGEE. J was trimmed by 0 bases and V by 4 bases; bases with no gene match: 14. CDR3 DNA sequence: TGTGCCAGCAGCTCCTGGGGGGGACTAGCGCGGACTAGCACAGATACGCAGTATTTT. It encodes CASSSWGGLARTSTDTQYF. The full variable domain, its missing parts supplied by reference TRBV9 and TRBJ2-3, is DSGVTQTPKHLITATGQRVTLRCSPRSGDLSVYWYQQSLDQGLQFLIQYYNGEERAKGNILERFSAQQFPDLHSELNLSSLELGDSALYFCASSSWGGLARTSTDTQYFGPGTRLTVL.

CDR3 DNA: TGTGCCAGCAGCGTCTTCGGGAGCTCCTACAATGAGCAGTTCTTC. Residues: CASSVFGSSYNEQFF. This chain connects TRBV9 to TRBJ2-1; maybe TRBD2 (6 bases). Germline loops: CDR1 SGDLS, CDR2 YYNGEE. The CDR3 consists of 15 residues. Trimming cost V 2 bases and J 0 bases, with 9 bases left between them.

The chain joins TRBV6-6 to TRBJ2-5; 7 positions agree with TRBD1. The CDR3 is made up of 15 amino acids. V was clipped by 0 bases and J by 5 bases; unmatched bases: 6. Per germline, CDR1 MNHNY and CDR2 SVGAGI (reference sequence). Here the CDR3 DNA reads TGTGCCAGCAGTTACTCAGGGGGCTTGGGGGAGACCCAGTACTTC. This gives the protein CASSYSGGLGETQYF.